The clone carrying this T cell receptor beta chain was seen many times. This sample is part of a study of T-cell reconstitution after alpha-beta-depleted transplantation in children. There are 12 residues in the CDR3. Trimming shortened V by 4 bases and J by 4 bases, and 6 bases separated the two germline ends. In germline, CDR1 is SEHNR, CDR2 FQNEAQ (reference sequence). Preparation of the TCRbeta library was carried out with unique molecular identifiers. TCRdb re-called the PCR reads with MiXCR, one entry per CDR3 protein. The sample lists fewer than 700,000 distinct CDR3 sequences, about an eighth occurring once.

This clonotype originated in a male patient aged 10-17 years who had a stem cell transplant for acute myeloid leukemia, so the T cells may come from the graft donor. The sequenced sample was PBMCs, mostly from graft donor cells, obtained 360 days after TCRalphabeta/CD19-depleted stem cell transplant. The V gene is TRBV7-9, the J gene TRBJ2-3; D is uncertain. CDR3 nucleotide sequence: TGTGCCAGCAGCTCAAGGCCAGATACGCAGTATTTT. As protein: CASSSRPDTQYF.